The clone carrying this T cell receptor (beta chain) is termed medium-sized. What it recognizes is unknown. The data were obtained in a study of tumor and adjacent non-tumor tissue in lung cancer. The template was RNA from unsorted bulk tissue. A modified ARM-PCR protocol with three rounds of nested PCR amplified TCRbeta. TCRdb called the multiplex PCR reads again in MiXCR, with one record for every CDR3 protein. The sample contains fewer than 120,000 distinct CDR3 sequences, approximately 84% of which appear only once. Whole-study findings and limits: Tumor tissue had significantly higher TCR diversity than normal lung.

Sequences were obtained from lung tumor tissue. The TCR was taken from a man aged 70 or older with non-small cell lung cancer.

This CDR3 reads CASSSGNYGYTF. For the CDR3, the DNA is TGTGCCAGCAGTTCGGGTAACTATGGCTACACCTTC. The chain has TRBV12-3 or TRBV12-4 and TRBJ1-2; D is uncertain. The CDR3 runs to 12 residues. Trimming shortened V by 4 bases and J by 1 base, and 4 bases separated the two germline ends.